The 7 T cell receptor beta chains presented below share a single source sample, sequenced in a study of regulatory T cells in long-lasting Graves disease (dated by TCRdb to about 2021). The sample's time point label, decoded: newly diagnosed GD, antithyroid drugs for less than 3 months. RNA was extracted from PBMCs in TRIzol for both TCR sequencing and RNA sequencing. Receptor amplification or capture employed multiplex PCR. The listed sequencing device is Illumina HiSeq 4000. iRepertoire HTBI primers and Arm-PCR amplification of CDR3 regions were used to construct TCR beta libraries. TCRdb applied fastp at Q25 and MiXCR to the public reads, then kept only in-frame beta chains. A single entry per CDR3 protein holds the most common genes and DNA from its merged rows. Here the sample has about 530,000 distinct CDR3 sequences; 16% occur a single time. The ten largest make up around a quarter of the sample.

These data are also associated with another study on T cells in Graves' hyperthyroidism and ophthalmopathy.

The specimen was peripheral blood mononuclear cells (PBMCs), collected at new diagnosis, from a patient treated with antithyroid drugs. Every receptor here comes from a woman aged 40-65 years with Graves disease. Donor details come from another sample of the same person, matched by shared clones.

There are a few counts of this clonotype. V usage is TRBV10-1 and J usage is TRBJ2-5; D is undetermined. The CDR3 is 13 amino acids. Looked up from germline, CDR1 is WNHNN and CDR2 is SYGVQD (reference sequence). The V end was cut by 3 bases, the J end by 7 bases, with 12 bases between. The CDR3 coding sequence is TGCGCCAGCAGTGATACTACCTACGGGACCCAGTACTTC. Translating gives CASSDTTYGTQYF.

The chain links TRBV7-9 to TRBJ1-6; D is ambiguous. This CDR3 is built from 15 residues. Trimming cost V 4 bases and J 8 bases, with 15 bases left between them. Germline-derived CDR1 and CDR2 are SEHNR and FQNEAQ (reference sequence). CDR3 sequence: CASSWATPGDSPLHF. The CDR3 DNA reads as TGTGCCAGCAGCTGGGCGACACCAGGAGATTCACCCCTCCACTTT.

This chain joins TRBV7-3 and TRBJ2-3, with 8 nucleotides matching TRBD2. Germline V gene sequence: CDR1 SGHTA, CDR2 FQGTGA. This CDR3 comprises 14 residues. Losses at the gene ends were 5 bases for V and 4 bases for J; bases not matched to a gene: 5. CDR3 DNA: TGTGCCAGCAGCACGGGACTAGACGCAGATACGCAGTATTTT. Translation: CASSTGLDADTQYF.

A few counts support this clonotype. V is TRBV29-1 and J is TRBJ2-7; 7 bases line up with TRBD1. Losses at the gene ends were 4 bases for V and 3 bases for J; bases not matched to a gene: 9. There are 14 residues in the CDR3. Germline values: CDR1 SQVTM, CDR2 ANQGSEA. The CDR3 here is CSVGPKGASYEQYF. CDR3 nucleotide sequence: TGCAGCGTTGGACCGAAGGGGGCGAGCTACGAGCAGTACTTC.

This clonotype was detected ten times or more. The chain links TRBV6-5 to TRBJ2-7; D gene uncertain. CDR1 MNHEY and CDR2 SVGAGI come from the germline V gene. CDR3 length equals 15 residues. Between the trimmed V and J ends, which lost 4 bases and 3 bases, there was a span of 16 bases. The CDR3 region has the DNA TGTGCCAGCAGTTCCCCCGCTGGGCAGAACTACGAGCAGTACTTC. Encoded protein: CASSSPAGQNYEQYF.

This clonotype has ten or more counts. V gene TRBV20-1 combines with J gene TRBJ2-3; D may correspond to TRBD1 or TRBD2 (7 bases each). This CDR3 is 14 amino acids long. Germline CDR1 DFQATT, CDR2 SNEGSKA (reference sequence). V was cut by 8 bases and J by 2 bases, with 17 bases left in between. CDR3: CSSRGAGVTDTQYF. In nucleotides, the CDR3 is TGCAGTTCCAGGGGGGCGGGGGTCACAGATACGCAGTATTTT.

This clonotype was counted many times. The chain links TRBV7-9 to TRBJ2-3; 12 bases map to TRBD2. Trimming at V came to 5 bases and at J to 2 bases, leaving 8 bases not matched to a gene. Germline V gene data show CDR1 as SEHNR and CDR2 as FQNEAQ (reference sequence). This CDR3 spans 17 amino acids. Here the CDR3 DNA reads TGTGCCAGCAGCCCCGCCGGGACTAGCGGGTTCACAGATACGCAGTATTTT. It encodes CASSPAGTSGFTDTQYF.